Shown below are 21 T cell receptor beta chains from a single sample sequenced in a study of PD-L1 blockade in urothelial cancer. Sequencing used immunoSEQ multiplex PCR; TCRdb keeps in-frame clones, though not all of them. The table shows more than 75,000 clones, with 90% to 95% occurring only once. The starting material was PBMCs, obtained around atezolizumab (anti-PD-L1) treatment. Every receptor here comes from a man in his sixties with urothelial cancer.

J is TRBJ2-5 and V is TRBV6-5; 7 positions agree with TRBD1. The V gene's germline CDR1 is MNHEY and CDR2 SVGAGI. V trimming: 7 bases; J trimming: 4 bases; junction bases outside the gene matches: 9. CDR3 length: 14 residues. CDR3 in amino acids: CASKQGLGGETQYF. The CDR3 coding sequence is TGTGCCAGCAAACAGGGGTTAGGCGGAGAGACCCAGTACTTC.

This chain uses TRBV10-1 with TRBJ2-1, with 11 bases identical to TRBD2. The V gene end was trimmed by 3 bases and the J gene end by 8 bases; junction bases not matched to a gene: 9. The CDR3 length is 16 residues. Germline-derived CDR1 and CDR2 are WNHNN and SYGVQD (reference sequence). This CDR3 is CASSDPRLAGRYEQFF. CDR3 in DNA: TGCGCCAGCAGTGACCCCCGACTAGCGGGAAGATATGAGCAGTTCTTC.

The chain has TRBV28 and TRBJ1-5, with 8 bases matching TRBD1. Germline CDR1 is MDHEN and CDR2 is SYDVKM. The CDR3 spans 15 residues. V lost 5 bases to trimming and J lost 5 bases; unmatched junction nucleotides: 8. The CDR3 DNA reads as TGTGCCAGCAGTAGGCGACAGGGGACGGATCAGCCCCAGCATTTT. As protein: CASSRRQGTDQPQHF.

This chain joins TRBV2 and TRBJ2-5, with 9 bases identical to TRBD2. This CDR3 contains 16 residues. CDR1 and CDR2 from the germline V gene are SNHLY and FYNNEI. With 4 bases clipped from V and 5 bases from J, the junction kept 11 bases outside the gene matches. The CDR3 region is CASSAGGGASRETQYF. Written as DNA, the CDR3 is TGTGCCAGCAGTGCCGGCGGGGGGGCCTCGAGGGAGACCCAGTACTTC.

The CDR3, as DNA: TGTGCCATGAGACAGGATAGCACTGAAGCTTTCTTT. Its translation: CAMRQDSTEAFF. The rearrangement uses TRBV6-5 and TRBJ1-1, with D possibly TRBD1 on 6 matching bases. The CDR3 has 12 amino acids. Germline V lookup: CDR1 MNHEY, CDR2 SVGAGI. The germline V and J ends were trimmed by 10 bases and 4 bases, with 13 bases remaining between them.

The chain combines TRBV4-1 with TRBJ1-5; D ambiguous. The CDR3 sequence is 17 residues long. Germline V lookup: CDR1 MGHRA, CDR2 YSYEKL. Trimming took off 3 bases at V and 7 bases at J, with 22 bases between the two ends. The CDR3 bases are TGCGCCAGCAGCCAGTATAGGGCGGGAGGCATGGTACAGCCCCAGCATTTT. Protein sequence: CASSQYRAGGMVQPQHF.

The V gene is TRBV11-2, the J gene TRBJ2-7; D perhaps matches TRBD1 (6 bases). Germline CDR1 SGHAT, CDR2 FQNNGV. Trimming took 0 bases from V and 8 from J, leaving 20 bases between them. This CDR3 spans 16 amino acids. The CDR3: CASSLEGAGNHPKQYF. DNA for the CDR3: TGTGCCAGCAGCTTAGAGGGGGCAGGGAATCACCCTAAGCAGTACTTC. The full variable domain, completed using reference TRBV11-2 and TRBJ2-7, is EAGVAQSPRYKIIEKRQSVAFWCNPISGHATLYWYQQILGQGPKLLIQFQNNGVVDDSQLPKDRFSAERLKGVDSTLKIQPAKLEDSAVYLCASSLEGAGNHPKQYFGPGTRLTVT.

The genes are TRBV11-3 and TRBJ1-1; 7 bases are a match to TRBD1. J gave up 2 bases and V 5 bases, and 8 bases lay outside the gene matches. CDR1 is SGHNT and CDR2 is YENEEA in the germline V gene. The CDR3 is 15 amino acids. The CDR3 sequence is CASSPRTGPNTEAFF. The CDR3 DNA reads TGTGCCAGCAGCCCCAGGACAGGTCCAAACACTGAAGCTTTCTTT.

The rearrangement links TRBV14 to TRBJ1-1; D is unresolved. This CDR3 is built from 16 residues. Germline V gives CDR1 SGHDN, CDR2 FVKESK. The V and J ends lost 0 bases and 3 bases respectively, with 14 bases between them. This CDR3 reads CASSQDAAGFYTEAFF. The CDR3 coding sequence is TGTGCCAGCAGCCAAGATGCGGCGGGGTTTTACACTGAAGCTTTCTTT.

This chain uses TRBV23-1 with TRBJ2-3; TRBD1 might be the D (6 bases). TRBV23-1 falls under the ORF class, with uncertain function. This CDR3 is 16 amino acids long. Deletions cut 0 bases from V and 2 bases from J, with 12 bases between. CDR3 sequence reads: CASSQSSGHLTDTQYF. The CDR3 DNA reads TGCGCCAGCAGTCAATCGTCGGGACACCTCACAGATACGCAGTATTTT.

The chain has TRBV7-6 and TRBJ2-1; D is ambiguous. V lost 0 bases and J lost 11, with 8 bases in between. Germline V lookup: CDR1 SGHVS, CDR2 FNYEAQ. The CDR3 is made up of 12 amino acids. The CDR3 DNA sequence: TGTGCCAGCAGCTTAGCGGGCCTACAGCAGTTCTTC. Protein sequence: CASSLAGLQQFF.

The chain is built from TRBV29-1 and TRBJ2-3; 14 bases map to TRBD2. The CDR3 length is 15 residues. Trimming took 6 bases from V and 4 from J; bases not matched to a gene: 6. In germline, CDR1 is SQVTM, CDR2 ANQGSEA. The CDR3 DNA reads TGCAGCGTGGAGGGACTAGCGGGAGAGGCAGATACGCAGTATTTT. It translates to CSVEGLAGEADTQYF.

This chain uses TRBV19 with TRBJ1-1; 8 nucleotides line up with TRBD1. Losses at the gene ends were 4 bases for V and 1 base for J; bases not matched to a gene: 5. The CDR3 is 15 amino acids. Germline lookup yields CDR1 LNHDA and CDR2 SQIVND (reference sequence). The CDR3 loop is CASSSTGTGNTEAFF. The DNA for the CDR3 is TGTGCCAGTAGTAGTACCGGGACAGGGAACACTGAAGCTTTCTTT. Full variable domain (rest looked up from reference TRBV19 and TRBJ1-1): DGGITQSPKYLFRKEGQNVTLSCEQNLNHDAMYWYRQDPGQGLRLIYYSQIVNDFQKGDIAEGYSVSREKKESFPLTVTSAQKNPTAFYLCASSSTGTGNTEAFFGQGTRLTVV.

This clone was seen only once. The CDR3 is CASSRDRTYTGELFF. CDR3 bases: TGTGCCAGCTCACGGGACAGGACCTACACCGGGGAGCTGTTTTTT. The chain uses TRBV18 and TRBJ2-2; 8 nucleotides align to TRBD1. After removal of 4 bases from V and 3 bases from J, the junction contained 4 bases not matched to a gene. The CDR3 consists of 15 residues. In germline, CDR1 is KGHSH, CDR2 LQKENI.

The chain joins TRBV4-1 to TRBJ1-1, with D perhaps TRBD1 (5 bases). Germline assignment: CDR1 MGHRA and CDR2 YSYEKL. Deletions cut 4 bases from V and 7 bases from J, with 13 bases between. The CDR3 extends over 13 amino acids. CDR3 nucleotide sequence: TGCGCCAGCAGCCTCAGGGTCGGTGGTGAAGCTTTCTTT. Its translation is CASSLRVGGEAFF.

The chain is built from TRBV6-5 and TRBJ2-2; D gene uncertain. Germline V gives CDR1 MNHEY, CDR2 SVGAGI. Trimming stripped 2 bases from V and 5 bases from J, with 3 bases between. The CDR3 has 12 residues. The CDR3: CASSYLTGELFF. The CDR3 nucleotides are TGTGCCAGCAGTTACCTAACCGGGGAGCTGTTTTTT.

CDR3 region: CASRRETQYF. CDR3 sequence (DNA): TGTGCCAGCAGGAGAGAGACCCAGTACTTC. The chain joins TRBV6-5 to TRBJ2-5, with no clear D. Germline CDR1 is MNHEY and CDR2 is SVGAGI. This CDR3 is 10 amino acids long. Trimming removed 6 bases from V and 4 bases from J, with 3 bases in between.

This chain links TRBV28 with TRBJ2-7; maybe TRBD2 (5 bases). V shed 6 bases and J shed 0 bases, with 9 bases lying between them. Per the germline V gene, CDR1 is MDHEN and CDR2 is SYDVKM. CDR3 length: 13 residues. The CDR3 is CASSSGSSYEQYF. The CDR3 DNA reads as TGTGCCAGCAGCTCGGGAAGCTCCTACGAGCAGTACTTC.

The genes are TRBV6-5 and TRBJ1-2; 12 nucleotides match TRBD1. V lost 5 bases, J lost 7 bases, and 8 bases stayed unmatched. The CDR3 is 15 residues long. Germline V lookup: CDR1 MNHEY, CDR2 SVGAGI. The CDR3 here is CASSPRGQGAPGYTF. CDR3 DNA sequence: TGTGCCAGCAGTCCCCGGGGACAGGGGGCGCCTGGCTACACCTTC.

The chain has TRBV4-2 and TRBJ2-1, with 7 nucleotides matching TRBD2. Germline assignment: CDR1 LGHNA and CDR2 YNFKEQ. This CDR3 comprises 15 residues. Trimming at V came to 1 base and at J to 8 bases, leaving 8 bases not matched to a gene. The CDR3 reads CASSQAAGESDEQFF. The DNA of the CDR3 is TGTGCCAGCAGCCAAGCGGCGGGAGAATCGGATGAGCAGTTCTTC.

There are a few counts of this clone. This rearrangement joins TRBV7-9 to TRBJ1-1; D unresolved. CDR1 is SEHNR and CDR2 is FQNEAQ in the germline V gene (reference sequence). Trimming pared 1 base from V and 1 base from J, leaving 7 bases between. This CDR3 is built from 14 residues. The CDR3 region is CASSLGPGNTEAFF. CDR3 DNA sequence: TGTGCCAGCAGCTTAGGTCCCGGGAACACTGAAGCTTTCTTT.